Included here is one T cell receptor beta chain sequence, with context. Antigen: not known. The germline CDR1 and CDR2 sequences are DFQATT and SNEGSKA (reference sequence). V lost 5 bases and J lost 5, with 15 bases in between. This CDR3 spans 13 amino acids. This specimen comes from a study of blood T cells in healthy people across ages. Study conclusions and caveats: A strong correlation between TCR beta diversity and naive T cell percentage was seen. Because donor CMV status was unknown, expanded clonotype changes were possibly confounded.

With a J-beta primer mix and a sample-barcoded 5' primer, a second PCR ran about 6 to 11 cycles. TCRdb used MiXCR to reprocess the 5' RACE reads, holding one entry per CDR3 protein. The repertoire holds over a million distinct CDR3 sequences, with roughly 40% as singletons. The clonotype originates from a young woman in good health. Sequences were obtained from blood. The genes are TRBV20-1 and TRBJ1-1, with a possible D match to TRBD1 (6 bases). The CDR3 is CSAGREGGTEAFF. CDR3 in DNA: TGCAGTGCTGGGAGGGAAGGGGGTACTGAAGCTTTCTTT.